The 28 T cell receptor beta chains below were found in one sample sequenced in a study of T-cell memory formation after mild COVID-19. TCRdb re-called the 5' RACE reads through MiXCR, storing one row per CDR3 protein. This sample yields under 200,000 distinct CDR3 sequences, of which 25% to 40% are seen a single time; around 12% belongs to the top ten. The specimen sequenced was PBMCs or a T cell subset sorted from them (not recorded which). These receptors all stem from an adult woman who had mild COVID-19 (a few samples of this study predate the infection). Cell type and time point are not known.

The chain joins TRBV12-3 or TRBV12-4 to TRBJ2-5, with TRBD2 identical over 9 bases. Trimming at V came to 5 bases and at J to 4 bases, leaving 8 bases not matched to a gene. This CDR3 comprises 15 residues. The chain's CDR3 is CASSPNSGGGETQYF. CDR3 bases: TGTGCCAGCAGTCCCAATAGCGGGGGTGGAGAGACCCAGTACTTC.

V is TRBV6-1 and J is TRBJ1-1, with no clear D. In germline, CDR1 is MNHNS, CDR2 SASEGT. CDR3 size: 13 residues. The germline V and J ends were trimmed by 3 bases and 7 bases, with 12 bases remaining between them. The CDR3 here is CASSELLEFEAFF. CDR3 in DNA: TGTGCCAGCAGTGAGCTTCTAGAGTTTGAAGCTTTCTTT.

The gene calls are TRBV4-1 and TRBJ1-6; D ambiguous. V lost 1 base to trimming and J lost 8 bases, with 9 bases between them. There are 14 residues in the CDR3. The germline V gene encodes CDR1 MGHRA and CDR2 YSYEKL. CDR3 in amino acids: CASSQVDRYSPLHF. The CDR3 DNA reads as TGCGCCAGCAGCCAAGTTGATCGTTATTCACCCCTCCACTTT.

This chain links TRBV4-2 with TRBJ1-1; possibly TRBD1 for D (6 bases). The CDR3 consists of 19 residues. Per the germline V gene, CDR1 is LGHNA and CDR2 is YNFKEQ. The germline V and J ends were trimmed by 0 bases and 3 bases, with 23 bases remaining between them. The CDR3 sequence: CASSQDSGGGGLVDTEAFF. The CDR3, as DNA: TGTGCCAGCAGCCAAGATTCAGGAGGCGGGGGCTTGGTGGACACTGAAGCTTTCTTT.

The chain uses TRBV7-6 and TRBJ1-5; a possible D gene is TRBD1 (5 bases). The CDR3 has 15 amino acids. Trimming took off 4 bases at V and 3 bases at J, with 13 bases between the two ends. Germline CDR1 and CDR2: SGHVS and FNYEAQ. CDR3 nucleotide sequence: TGTGCCAGCAGCTCATCGTCAGGGTTCAATCAGCCCCAGCATTTT. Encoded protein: CASSSSSGFNQPQHF.

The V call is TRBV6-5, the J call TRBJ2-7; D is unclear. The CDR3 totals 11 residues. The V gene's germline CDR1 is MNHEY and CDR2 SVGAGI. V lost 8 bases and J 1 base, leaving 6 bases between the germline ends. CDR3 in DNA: TGTGCCAGCGGGCAGTCCTACGAGCAGTACTTC. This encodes CASGQSYEQYF.

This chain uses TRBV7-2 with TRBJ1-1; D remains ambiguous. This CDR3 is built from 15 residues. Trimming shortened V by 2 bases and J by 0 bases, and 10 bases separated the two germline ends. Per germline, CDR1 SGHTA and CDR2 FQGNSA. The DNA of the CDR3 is TGTGCCAGCAGCTTATCCTTGACACTGAACACTGAAGCTTTCTTT. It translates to CASSLSLTLNTEAFF.

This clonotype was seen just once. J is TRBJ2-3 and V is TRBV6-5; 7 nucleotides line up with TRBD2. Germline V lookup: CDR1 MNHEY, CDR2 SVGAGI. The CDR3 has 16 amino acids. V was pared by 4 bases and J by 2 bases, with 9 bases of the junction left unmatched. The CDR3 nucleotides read TGTGCCAGCAGTTTGGGTCCTAGCGGAGTCACAGATACGCAGTATTTT. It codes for CASSLGPSGVTDTQYF.

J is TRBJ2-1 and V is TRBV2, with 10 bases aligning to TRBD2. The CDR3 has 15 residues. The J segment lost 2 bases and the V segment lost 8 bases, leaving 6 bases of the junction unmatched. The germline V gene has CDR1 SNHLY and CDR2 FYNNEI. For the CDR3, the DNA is TGTGCCAGCGCCTCTAGCGGGGGAACCTACAATGAGCAGTTCTTC. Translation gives CASASSGGTYNEQFF.

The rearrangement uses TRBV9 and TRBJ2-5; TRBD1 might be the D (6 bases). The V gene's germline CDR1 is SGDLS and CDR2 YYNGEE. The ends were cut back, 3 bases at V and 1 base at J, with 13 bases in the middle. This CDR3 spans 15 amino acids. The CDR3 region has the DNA TGTGCCAGCAGCGGAGGGGACACGTTCCAAGAGACCCAGTACTTC. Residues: CASSGGDTFQETQYF.

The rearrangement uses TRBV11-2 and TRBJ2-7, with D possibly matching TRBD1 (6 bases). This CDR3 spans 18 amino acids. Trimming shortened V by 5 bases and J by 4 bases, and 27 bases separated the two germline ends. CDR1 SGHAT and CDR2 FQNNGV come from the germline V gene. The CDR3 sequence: CASSQLKTGLKGQYEQYF. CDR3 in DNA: TGTGCCAGCAGCCAACTTAAGACAGGCCTCAAAGGACAATACGAGCAGTACTTC.

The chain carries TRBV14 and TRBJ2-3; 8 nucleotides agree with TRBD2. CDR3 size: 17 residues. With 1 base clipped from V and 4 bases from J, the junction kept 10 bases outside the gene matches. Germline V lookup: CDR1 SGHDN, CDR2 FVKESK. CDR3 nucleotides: TGTGCCAGCAGCCAAGGGGGTCGAGCGGGGGCCTCAGATACGCAGTATTTT. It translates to CASSQGGRAGASDTQYF.

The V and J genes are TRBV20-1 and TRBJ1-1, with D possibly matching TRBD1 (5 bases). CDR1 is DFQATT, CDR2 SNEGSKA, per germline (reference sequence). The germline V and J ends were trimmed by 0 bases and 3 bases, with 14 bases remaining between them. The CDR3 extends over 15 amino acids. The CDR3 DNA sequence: TGCAGTGCTAGAGATCATCAGGGCTCTCACACTGAAGCTTTCTTT. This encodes CSARDHQGSHTEAFF.

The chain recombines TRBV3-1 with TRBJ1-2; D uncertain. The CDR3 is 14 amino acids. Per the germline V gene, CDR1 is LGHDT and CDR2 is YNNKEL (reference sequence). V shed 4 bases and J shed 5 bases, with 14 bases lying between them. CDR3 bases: TGTGCCAGCAGCCCCACCCCCCTATTGTATGGCTACACCTTC. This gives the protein CASSPTPLLYGYTF.

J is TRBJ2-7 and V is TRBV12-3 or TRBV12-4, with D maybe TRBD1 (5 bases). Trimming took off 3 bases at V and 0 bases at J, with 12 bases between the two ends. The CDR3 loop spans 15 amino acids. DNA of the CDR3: TGTGCCAGCAGTTTGCAGGGCCCTATCTCCTACGAGCAGTACTTC. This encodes CASSLQGPISYEQYF.

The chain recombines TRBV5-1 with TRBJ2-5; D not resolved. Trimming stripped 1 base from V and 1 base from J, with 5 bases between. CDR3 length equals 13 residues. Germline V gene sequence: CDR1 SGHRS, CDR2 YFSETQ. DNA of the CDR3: TGCGCCAGCAGCTTGTTACCCCAAGAGACCCAGTACTTC. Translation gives CASSLLPQETQYF. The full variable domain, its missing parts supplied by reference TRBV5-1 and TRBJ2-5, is KAGVTQTPRYLIKTRGQQVTLSCSPISGHRSVSWYQQTPGQGLQFLFEYFSETQRNKGNFPGRFSGRQFSNSRSEMNVSTLELGDSALYLCASSLLPQETQYFGPGTRLLVL.

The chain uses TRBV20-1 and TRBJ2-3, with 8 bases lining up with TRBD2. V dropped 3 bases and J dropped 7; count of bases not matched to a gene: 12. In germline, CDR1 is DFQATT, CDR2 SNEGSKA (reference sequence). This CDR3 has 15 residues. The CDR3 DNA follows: TGCAGTGCTAGTCGGGCGGGCGGGAGGACATATACGCAGTATTTT. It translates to CSASRAGGRTYTQYF.

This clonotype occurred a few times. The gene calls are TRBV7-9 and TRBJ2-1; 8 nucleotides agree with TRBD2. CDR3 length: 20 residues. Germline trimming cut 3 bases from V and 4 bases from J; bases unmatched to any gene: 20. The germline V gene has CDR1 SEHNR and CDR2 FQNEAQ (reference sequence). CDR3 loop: CASSFSTTVDTSGLYNEQFF. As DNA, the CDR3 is TGTGCCAGCAGCTTTAGTACGACGGTGGACACTAGCGGCTTATACAATGAGCAGTTCTTC.

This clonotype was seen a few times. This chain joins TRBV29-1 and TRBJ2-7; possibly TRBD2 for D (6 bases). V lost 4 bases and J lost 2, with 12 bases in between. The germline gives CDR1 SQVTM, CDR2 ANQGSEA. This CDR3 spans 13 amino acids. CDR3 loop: CSVGSGVPYEQYF. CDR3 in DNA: TGCAGCGTTGGTTCGGGAGTCCCCTACGAGCAGTACTTC.

CDR3 loop: CASSVGSGELFF. As DNA, the CDR3 is TGTGCCAGCAGCGTAGGGTCCGGGGAGCTGTTTTTT. V is TRBV9 and J is TRBJ2-2; D remains ambiguous. V shed 0 bases and J shed 6 bases, with 3 bases lying between them. Germline V gives CDR1 SGDLS, CDR2 YYNGEE. CDR3 length equals 12 residues.

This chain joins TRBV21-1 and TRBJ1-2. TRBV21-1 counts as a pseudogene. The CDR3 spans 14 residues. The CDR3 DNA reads TGTGCCAGCAGCCCGGAAAGTGTATGCTATGGCTACACCTTC. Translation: CASSPESVCYGYTF.

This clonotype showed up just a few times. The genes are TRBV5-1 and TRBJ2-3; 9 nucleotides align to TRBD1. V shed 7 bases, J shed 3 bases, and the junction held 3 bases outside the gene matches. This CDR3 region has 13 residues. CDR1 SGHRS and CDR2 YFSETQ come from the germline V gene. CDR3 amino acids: CASYRGQTDTQYF. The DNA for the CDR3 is TGCGCCAGCTACAGGGGGCAGACAGATACGCAGTATTTT.

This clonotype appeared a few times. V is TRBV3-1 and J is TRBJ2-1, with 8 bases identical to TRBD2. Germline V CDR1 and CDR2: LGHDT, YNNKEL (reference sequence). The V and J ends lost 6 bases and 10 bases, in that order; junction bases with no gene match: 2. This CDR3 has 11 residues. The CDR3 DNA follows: TGTGCCAGCAGTGAGCGGGAGGAGCAGTTCTTC. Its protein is CASSEREEQFF.

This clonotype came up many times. The CDR3 coding sequence is TGTGCCAGCAGTCAACAGGGGGGTAGCTATGGCTACACCTTC. This codes for CASSQQGGSYGYTF. The V and J genes are TRBV7-2 and TRBJ1-2; 8 bases are shared with TRBD1. This CDR3 has 14 amino acids. V was clipped by 6 bases and J by 4 bases; unmatched bases: 7. Germline loops: CDR1 SGHTA, CDR2 FQGNSA.

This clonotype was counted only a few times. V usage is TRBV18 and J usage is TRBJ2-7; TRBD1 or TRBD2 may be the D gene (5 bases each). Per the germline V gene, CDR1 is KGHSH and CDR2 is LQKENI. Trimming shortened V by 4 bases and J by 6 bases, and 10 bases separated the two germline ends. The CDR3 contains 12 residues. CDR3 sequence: CASSLAGSEQYF. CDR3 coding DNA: TGTGCCAGCTCACTGGCAGGGAGCGAGCAGTACTTC.

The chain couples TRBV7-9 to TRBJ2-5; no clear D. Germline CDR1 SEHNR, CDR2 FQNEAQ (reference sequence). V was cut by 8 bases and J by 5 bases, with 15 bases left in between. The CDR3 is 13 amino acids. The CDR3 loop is CASSFEFLETQYF. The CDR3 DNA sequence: TGTGCCAGCTCTTTCGAGTTTTTGGAGACCCAGTACTTC. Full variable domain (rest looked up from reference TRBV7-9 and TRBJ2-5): DTGVSQNPRHKITKRGQNVTFRCDPISEHNRLYWYRQTLGQGPEFLTYFQNEAQLEKSRLLSDRFSAERPKGSFSTLEIQRTEQGDSAMYLCASSFEFLETQYFGPGTRLLVL.

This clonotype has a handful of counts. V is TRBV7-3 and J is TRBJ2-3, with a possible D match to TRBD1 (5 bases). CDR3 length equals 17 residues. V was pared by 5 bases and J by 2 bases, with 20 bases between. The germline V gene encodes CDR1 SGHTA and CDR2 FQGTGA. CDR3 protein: CASSLPAVDSLTDTQYF. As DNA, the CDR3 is TGTGCCAGCAGCCTCCCGGCCGTCGACAGTCTCACAGATACGCAGTATTTT.

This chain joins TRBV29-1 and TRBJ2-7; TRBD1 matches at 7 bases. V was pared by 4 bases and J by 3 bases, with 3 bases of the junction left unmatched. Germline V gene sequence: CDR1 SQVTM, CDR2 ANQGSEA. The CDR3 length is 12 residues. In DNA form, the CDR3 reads TGCAGCGTTGTAGGGGGCCACTACGAGCAGTACTTC. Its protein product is CSVVGGHYEQYF.